The clone carrying this T cell receptor (beta chain) was seen a few times. Trimming at V came to 3 bases and at J to 6 bases, leaving 9 bases not matched to a gene. The CDR3 contains 15 residues. CDR1 is SGHKS and CDR2 is YYEKEE in the germline V gene (reference sequence). Via MiXCR, TCRdb re-called the RT-PCR reads, giving one row per CDR3 protein. The data show about 680,000 distinct CDR3 sequences, 12% to 15% seen once. The TCR originated in a female donor in good health, serving as a healthy control. The sequencing sample was made of memory CD4+ T cells from blood. The chain recombines TRBV5-5 with TRBJ1-1; 9 positions agree with TRBD1. This CDR3 reads CASSWRDRVIAEAFF. The CDR3 DNA reads TGTGCCAGCAGCTGGAGGGACAGGGTAATAGCTGAAGCTTTCTTT.